This entry lists 5 T cell receptor beta chains sequenced from one sample in a study of blood T cells in healthy people across ages. With a J-beta primer mix and a sample-barcoded 5' primer, a second PCR ran roughly 6 to 11 cycles. TCRdb fed the 5' RACE reads into MiXCR, producing one record per CDR3 protein. This sample carries more than 700,000 distinct CDR3 sequences, 46% of them seen once, and the ten largest clones take about a sixth. The source material was blood. All receptors come from an elderly man in good health.

The chain uses TRBV4-2 and TRBJ2-2; TRBD2 aligns across 8 bases. V shed 0 bases, J shed 7 bases, and the junction held 7 bases outside the gene matches. The CDR3 runs to 16 residues. The germline V gene encodes CDR1 LGHNA and CDR2 YNFKEQ. The CDR3, as DNA: TGTGCCAGCAGCCAAGACCCCAGCGGGAGTGGCGGGGAGCTGTTTTTT. It translates to CASSQDPSGSGGELFF.

The rearrangement uses TRBV20-1 and TRBJ2-1; D is uncertain. The germline V gene has CDR1 DFQATT and CDR2 SNEGSKA (reference sequence). Between the trimmed V and J ends, which lost 6 bases and 8 bases, there was a span of 14 bases. The CDR3 is 12 amino acids. CDR3 protein: CSAIISRYEQFF. Written as DNA, the CDR3 is TGCAGTGCCATTATCAGTCGTTATGAGCAGTTCTTC.

This clonotype has only a few counts. DNA for the CDR3: TGTGCCAGCAGTGCGTTTCTAGCGGGGGACAATGAGCAGTTCTTC. This translates into CASSAFLAGDNEQFF. The V call is TRBV2, the J call TRBJ2-1; 10 bases line up with TRBD2. The CDR3 spans 15 residues. Germline loops: CDR1 SNHLY, CDR2 FYNNEI. Trimming cost V 4 bases and J 5 bases; bases outside gene matches: 5.

The chain employs TRBV30 and TRBJ2-3, with D unresolved. Trimming took 1 base from V and 6 from J, leaving 8 bases between them. The germline CDR1 and CDR2 sequences are GTSNPN and SVGIG (reference sequence). This CDR3 comprises 12 residues. DNA of the CDR3: TGTGCCTGGAGTGGGGGTTATGATACGCAGTATTTT. It is translated as CAWSGGYDTQYF.

This clonotype was seen a handful of times. The chain combines TRBV10-1 with TRBJ2-1; D is possibly TRBD1 or TRBD2 (5 bases each). V lost 3 bases and J lost 4, with 13 bases in between. The germline gives CDR1 WNHNN, CDR2 SYGVQD (reference sequence). The CDR3 covers 15 residues. This CDR3 reads CASSEEGTPYNEQFF. The CDR3 DNA sequence: TGCGCCAGCAGTGAAGAAGGGACGCCATACAATGAGCAGTTCTTC.